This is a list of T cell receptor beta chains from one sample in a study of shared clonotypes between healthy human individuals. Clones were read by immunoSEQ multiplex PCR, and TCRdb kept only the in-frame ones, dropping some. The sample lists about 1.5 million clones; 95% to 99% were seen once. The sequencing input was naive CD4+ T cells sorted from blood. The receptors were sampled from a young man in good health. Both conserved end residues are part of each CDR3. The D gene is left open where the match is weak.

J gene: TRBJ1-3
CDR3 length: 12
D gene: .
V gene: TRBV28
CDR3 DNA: TGTGCCAGCAGTTATCGAGGAAACACCATATATTTT
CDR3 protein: CASSYRGNTIYF

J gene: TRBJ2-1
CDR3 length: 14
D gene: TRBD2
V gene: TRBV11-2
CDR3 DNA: TGTGCCAGCAGCGGGACTAGCGGGAAAAATGAGCAGTTCTTC
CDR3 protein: CASSGTSGKNEQFF

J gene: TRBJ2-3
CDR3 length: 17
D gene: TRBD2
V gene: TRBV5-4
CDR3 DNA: TGTGCCAGCAGCTTTATGTTGGGGGGAGGGCACCCAGATACGCAGTATTTT
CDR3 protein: CASSFMLGGGHPDTQYF

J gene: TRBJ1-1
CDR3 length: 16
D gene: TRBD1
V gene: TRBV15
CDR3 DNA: TGTGCCATTCGAACCGGGGACAGGGGATGGAACACTGAAGCTTTCTTT
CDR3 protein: CAIRTGDRGWNTEAFF

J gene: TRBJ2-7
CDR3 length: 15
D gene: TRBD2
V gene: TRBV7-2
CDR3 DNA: TGTGCCAGCAGGCCCCGACTAGCGGGATCCTACGAGCAGTACTTC
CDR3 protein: CASRPRLAGSYEQYF

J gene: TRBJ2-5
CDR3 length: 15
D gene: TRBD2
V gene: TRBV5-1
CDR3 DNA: TGCGCCAGCAGCCGAATCGGCGGGAGCCCAGAGACCCAGTACTTC
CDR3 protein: CASSRIGGSPETQYF

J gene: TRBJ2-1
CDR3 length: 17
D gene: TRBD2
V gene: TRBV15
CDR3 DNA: TGTGCCACCAGCAGGAGGCTGGAGGGAGGGCCTGGAAATGAGCAGTTCTTC
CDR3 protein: CATSRRLEGGPGNEQFF

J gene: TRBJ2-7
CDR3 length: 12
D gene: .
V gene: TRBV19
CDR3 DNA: TGTGCCAGTAGTACCGGAAACTACGAGCAGTACTTC
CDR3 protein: CASSTGNYEQYF

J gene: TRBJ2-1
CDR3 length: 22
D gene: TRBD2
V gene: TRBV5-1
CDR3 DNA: TGCGCCAGCAGCTTGGCCCGAAGTCTCGCTAGCGGGAGGGCTAGCTCCTACAATGAGCAGTTCTTC
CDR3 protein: CASSLARSLASGRASSYNEQFF

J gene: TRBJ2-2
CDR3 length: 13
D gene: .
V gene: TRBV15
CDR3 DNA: TGTGCCACCAGCCCGAGGAGGACCGGGGAGCTGTTTTTT
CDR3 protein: CATSPRRTGELFF

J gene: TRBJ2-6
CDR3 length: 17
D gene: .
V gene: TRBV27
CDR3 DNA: TGTGCCAGCCGCCCTCGGACAGCAATTTCTGGGGCCAACGTCCTGACTTTC
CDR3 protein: CASRPRTAISGANVLTF

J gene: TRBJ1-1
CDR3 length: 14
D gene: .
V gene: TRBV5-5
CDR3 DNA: TGTGCCAGCAGCTTGGACAGCTGGGGGGCTGAAGCTTTCTTT
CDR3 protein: CASSLDSWGAEAFF

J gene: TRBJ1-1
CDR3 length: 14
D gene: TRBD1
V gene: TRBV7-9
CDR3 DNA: TGTGCCAGCAGCGACGACAGGGTGAACACTGAAGCTTTCTTT
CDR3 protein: CASSDDRVNTEAFF

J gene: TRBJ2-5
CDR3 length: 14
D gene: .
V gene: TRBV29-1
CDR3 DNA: TGCAGCGTTGAAGGGACAGCCCTACAAGAGACCCAGTACTTC
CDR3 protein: CSVEGTALQETQYF

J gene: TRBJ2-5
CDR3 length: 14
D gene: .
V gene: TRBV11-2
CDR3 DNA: TGTGCCAGCAGCTCACCCAGTCGGCAAGAGACCCAGTACTTC
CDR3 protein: CASSSPSRQETQYF

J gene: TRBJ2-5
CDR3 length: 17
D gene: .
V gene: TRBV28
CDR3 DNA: TGTGCCAGCAGTTTAAACAGCCAAAAAGCCTGGGGAGAGACCCAGTACTTC
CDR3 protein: CASSLNSQKAWGETQYF

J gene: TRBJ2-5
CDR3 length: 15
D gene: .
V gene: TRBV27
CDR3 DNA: TGTGCCAGCAGATCCATTTGGGTTGACAGGGAGACCCAGTACTTC
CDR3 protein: CASRSIWVDRETQYF

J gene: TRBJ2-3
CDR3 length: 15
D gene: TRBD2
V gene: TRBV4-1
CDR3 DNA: TGCGCCAGCCCGGCGGTGTGGGAGGGACCAGATACGCAGTATTTT
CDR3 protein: CASPAVWEGPDTQYF

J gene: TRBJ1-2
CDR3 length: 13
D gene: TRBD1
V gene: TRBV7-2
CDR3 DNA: TGTGCCAGCAGCTCCGACAGGGTCGATGGCTACACCTTC
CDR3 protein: CASSSDRVDGYTF

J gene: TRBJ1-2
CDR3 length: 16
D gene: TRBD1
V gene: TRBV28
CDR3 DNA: TGTGCCAGCAGTCTACCGGGGGGACAGGGAGACTATGGCTACACCTTC
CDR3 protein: CASSLPGGQGDYGYTF

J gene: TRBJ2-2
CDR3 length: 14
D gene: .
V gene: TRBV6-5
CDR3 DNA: TGTGCCAGCAGCTCCGGGCTCCGCACCGGGGAGCTGTTTTTT
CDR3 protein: CASSSGLRTGELFF

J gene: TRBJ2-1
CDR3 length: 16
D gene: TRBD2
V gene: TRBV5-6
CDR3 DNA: TGTGCCAGCAGCCCAGATGCTAGCGGGAGTTACAATGAGCAGTTCTTC
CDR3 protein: CASSPDASGSYNEQFF

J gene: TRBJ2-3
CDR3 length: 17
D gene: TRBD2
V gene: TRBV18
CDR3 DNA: TGTGCCAGCTCACCAACCGGGACTAGCGGTATCATAGATACGCAGTATTTT
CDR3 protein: CASSPTGTSGIIDTQYF

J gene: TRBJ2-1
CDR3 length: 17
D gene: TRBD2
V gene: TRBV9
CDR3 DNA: TGTGCCAGCAGCACATTGGTCGGGACTAGCGTCTACAATGAGCAGTTCTTC
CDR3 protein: CASSTLVGTSVYNEQFF

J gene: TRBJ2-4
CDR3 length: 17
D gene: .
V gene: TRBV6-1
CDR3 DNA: TGTGCCAGCAGTGAAGAATCCGCAGGGTGGTTTCAAAACATTCAGTACTTC
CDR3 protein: CASSEESAGWFQNIQYF

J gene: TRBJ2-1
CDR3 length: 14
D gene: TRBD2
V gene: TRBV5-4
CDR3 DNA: TGTGCCAGCAGCTTAGCGGGAGAGTCGAGTGAGCAGTTCTTC
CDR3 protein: CASSLAGESSEQFF

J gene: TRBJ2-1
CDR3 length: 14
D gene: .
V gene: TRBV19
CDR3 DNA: TGTGCCAGTAGCACTAGCAGAACTTACAATGAGCAGTTCTTC
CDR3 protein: CASSTSRTYNEQFF

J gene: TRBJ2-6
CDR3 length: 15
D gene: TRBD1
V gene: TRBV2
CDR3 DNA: TGTGCCAGCAGGGAAACAGGGGTCGGGGCCAACGTCCTGACTTTC
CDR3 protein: CASRETGVGANVLTF

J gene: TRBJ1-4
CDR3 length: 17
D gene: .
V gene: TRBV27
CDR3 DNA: TGTGCCAGCAGTTTGAGAGGGGGAAGAGTAACTAATGAAAAACTGTTTTTT
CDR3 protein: CASSLRGGRVTNEKLFF

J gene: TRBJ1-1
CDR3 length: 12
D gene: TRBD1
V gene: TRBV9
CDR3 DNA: TGTGCCAGCAGCAGACAGGGTGCTGAAGCTTTCTTT
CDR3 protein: CASSRQGAEAFF

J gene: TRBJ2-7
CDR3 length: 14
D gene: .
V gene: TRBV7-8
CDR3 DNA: TGTGCCAGCAGCTCGTACGTGGAAAGGGGGGAGCAGTACTTC
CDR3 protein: CASSSYVERGEQYF

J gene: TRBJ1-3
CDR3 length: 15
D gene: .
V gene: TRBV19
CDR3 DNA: TGTGCCAGTAGTATCGTTCGCAGGGCTGGAAACACCATATATTTT
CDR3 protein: CASSIVRRAGNTIYF

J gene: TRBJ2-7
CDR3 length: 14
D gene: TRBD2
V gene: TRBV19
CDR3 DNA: TGTGCCAGTAGCCGACTAGCGGGCACCTACGAGCAGTACTTC
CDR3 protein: CASSRLAGTYEQYF

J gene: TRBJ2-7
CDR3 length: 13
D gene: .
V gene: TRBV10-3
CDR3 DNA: TGTGCCATGCGGGCGGCTTCCTCCTACGAGCAGTACTTC
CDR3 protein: CAMRAASSYEQYF